The 18 T cell receptor beta chains in this list originate from one sample, sequenced in a study of identical twins. Each CDR3 protein gets one entry after TCRdb re-called the 5' RACE reads with MiXCR. The table has 15,000 to 20,000 distinct CDR3 sequences, just under 70% seen once. Sample: memory (CD45RO+) T cells sorted from blood. These receptor sequences come from a woman younger than 35 in good health. This table probably holds off-target reads from a library built for another chain.

The J gene is TRBJ2-1, the V gene TRBV12-3 or TRBV12-4, with TRBD2 as a possible D gene (6 bases). V lost 8 bases and J 9 bases, leaving 11 bases between the germline ends. The length of the CDR3 is 11 residues. The CDR3 DNA reads as TGTGCCAGCCTCGGGGGACTTGAGCAGTTCTTC. Its translation is CASLGGLEQFF.

The table lists this clonotype with a few counts. The chain carries TRBV11-2 and TRBJ2-1; no clear D. CDR1 and CDR2 (germline): SGHAT, FQNNGV. This CDR3 is 15 amino acids long. V was trimmed by 3 bases and J by 12 bases, leaving 21 bases between them. CDR3 sequence (DNA): TGTGCCAGCAGCTTGGGCCGGTTCAATTGGTCGGCGCAGTTCTTC. As protein: CASSLGRFNWSAQFF.

Concerning this clonotype: A junction boundary mismatches the germline segment, possibly from a read error. The chain links TRBV7-9 to TRBJ2-5; D is uncertain. In germline, CDR1 is SEHNR, CDR2 FQNEAQ (reference sequence). The CDR3 extends over 13 amino acids. CDR3 amino acids: CASSPNPQETHYF. CDR3 DNA sequence: TGTGCCAGCAGCCCTAATCCGCAAGAGACCCACTACTTC.

A few counts support this clonotype. This chain uses TRBV29-1 with TRBJ2-1; D may be TRBD1 (6 bases). This CDR3 is 12 amino acids long. Germline V gene lookup returns CDR1 SQVTM and CDR2 ANQGSEA. V dropped 1 base and J dropped 12 bases, with 13 bases sitting between them. The CDR3 loop is CSVEGQQGVQFF. The DNA for the CDR3 is TGCAGCGTTGAAGGTCAACAGGGCGTGCAGTTCTTC.

The chain uses TRBV7-3 and TRBJ1-1; 7 bases are shared with TRBD1. Germline V gene sequence: CDR1 SGHTA, CDR2 FQGTGA. CDR3 length: 15 residues. The V and J ends lost 5 bases and 5 bases, in that order; junction bases with no gene match: 11. The CDR3 DNA sequence: TGTGCCAGCAGCAAGGACCCACAGGGGTGGACTGAAGCTTTCTTT. Its protein product is CASSKDPQGWTEAFF.

V gene TRBV9 combines with J gene TRBJ2-1; the match to TRBD2 covers 12 bases. CDR1 is SGDLS and CDR2 is YYNGEE in the germline V gene. V was clipped by 4 bases and J by 7 bases; unmatched bases: 12. The CDR3 runs to 17 residues. Written as DNA, the CDR3 is TGTGCCAGCAGCCCCTATGGAGGGCTAGCGGGAGGGAATGAGCAGTTCTTC. Translating gives CASSPYGGLAGGNEQFF.

The rearrangement uses TRBV2 and TRBJ1-1; TRBD1 aligns across 9 bases. J lost 5 bases, V lost 4 bases, and 2 bases had no gene match. This CDR3 has 13 residues. Per the germline V gene, CDR1 is SNHLY and CDR2 is FYNNEI. CDR3 region: CASSGQGVTEAFF. In DNA, the CDR3 is TGTGCCAGCAGTGGACAGGGGGTGACTGAAGCTTTCTTT.

This clonotype was observed a few times. This chain joins TRBV6-4 and TRBJ2-1, with D maybe TRBD2 (6 bases). The germline V and J ends were trimmed by 9 bases and 6 bases, with 18 bases remaining between them. Germline V CDR1 and CDR2: MRHNA, SNTAGT. This CDR3 is 14 amino acids long. Here the CDR3 DNA reads TGTGCCAGAACCACCGGGACTCCTCTCAATGAGCAGTTCTTC. It encodes CARTTGTPLNEQFF.

This chain uses TRBV6-5 with TRBJ1-5; D is unclear. Trimming left V 0 bases short and J 6 bases short, with 9 bases between. Germline lookup yields CDR1 MNHEY and CDR2 SVGAGI. The CDR3 consists of 14 residues. The CDR3 coding sequence is TGTGCCAGCAGTTACTCGGGCAGAGGTCAGCCCCAGCATTTT. Translated: CASSYSGRGQPQHF.

The genes are TRBV2 and TRBJ2-1; 12 bases fit TRBD2. Germline V gene data show CDR1 as SNHLY and CDR2 as FYNNEI. The trim removed 8 bases at V and 8 bases at J, leaving 16 bases unmatched. The CDR3 runs 17 residues. The CDR3 sequence: CASLDPGRLAGVDEQFF. In DNA, the CDR3 is TGTGCCAGCCTCGACCCGGGGAGACTAGCGGGAGTAGATGAGCAGTTCTTC.

This chain connects TRBV9 to TRBJ2-7; D possibly matches TRBD1 or TRBD2 (5 bases each). CDR1 and CDR2 (germline): SGDLS, YYNGEE. CDR3 length equals 14 residues. V gave up 2 bases and J gave up 8 bases, with 17 bases separating them. CDR3 region: CASSVDGTQYQQYF. The CDR3 bases are TGTGCCAGCAGCGTTGACGGGACCCAGTACCAGCAGTACTTC.

The count of this clonotype is one. The chain employs TRBV6-5 and TRBJ1-5; a possible D gene is TRBD1 (5 bases). Trimming left V 0 bases short and J 5 bases short, with 14 bases between. Germline values: CDR1 MNHEY, CDR2 SVGAGI. The CDR3 is made up of 16 amino acids. The CDR3 coding sequence is TGTGCCAGCAGTTACTCGATGGTTCGGGGGGATCAGCCCCAGCATTTT. This encodes CASSYSMVRGDQPQHF.

V gene TRBV7-2 combines with J gene TRBJ2-3, with D hard to call. Germline V lookup: CDR1 SGHTA, CDR2 FQGNSA. This CDR3 has 13 residues. V dropped 3 bases and J dropped 2 bases, with 6 bases sitting between them. The CDR3 DNA follows: TGTGCCAGCAGCTTCCGGCTCACAGATACGCAGTATTTT. Translating gives CASSFRLTDTQYF.

This clonotype has a handful of counts. The chain's CDR3 is CASSYRPTRETQYF. The CDR3 coding sequence is TGTGCCAGCAGTTACCGGCCGACTAGGGAGACCCAGTACTTC. The V call is TRBV6-2 or TRBV6-3, the J call TRBJ2-5; perhaps TRBD2 as D (6 bases). Trimming stripped 2 bases from V and 5 bases from J, with 12 bases between. The CDR3 is made up of 14 amino acids. The germline V gene encodes CDR1 MNHEY and CDR2 SVGEGT.

This sequence joins TRBV6-1 and TRBJ2-1; D remains ambiguous. This CDR3 has 11 residues. V was clipped by 7 bases and J by 8 bases, with 9 bases between them. Germline CDR1 MNHNS, CDR2 SASEGT. CDR3 protein: CASTFVHEQFF. CDR3 DNA: TGTGCCAGCACCTTTGTGCATGAGCAGTTCTTC.

Of note for this clonotype: Mismatch with germline at one junction end may stem from a read error. The chain recombines TRBV20-1 with TRBJ2-1; no reliable D call. The CDR3 consists of 12 residues. CDR1 is DFQATT, CDR2 SNEGSKA, per germline (reference sequence). The CDR3 reads CSRGNSYDEQFF. CDR3 in DNA: TGCAGCCGCGGCAATTCCTACGATGAGCAGTTCTTC.

This clonotype is a singleton in its sample. The chain combines TRBV4-3 with TRBJ2-7; the D is unclear. This CDR3 comprises 17 residues. The V end was cut by 0 bases, the J end by 3 bases, with 18 bases between. CDR1 and CDR2 from the germline V gene are LGHNA and YSLEER. The CDR3 sequence is CASSQEVVSGASYEQYF. The CDR3 DNA follows: TGCGCCAGCAGCCAAGAGGTCGTGTCGGGCGCGAGCTACGAGCAGTACTTC.

This clonotype has more than one count but fewer than ten. V is TRBV4-2 and J is TRBJ2-1; D is uncertain. The V gene lost 0 bases and the J gene lost 7 bases, with 16 bases spanning the gap. The length of the CDR3 is 16 residues. In germline, CDR1 is LGHNA, CDR2 YNFKEQ. CDR3 sequence (DNA): TGTGCCAGCAGCCAAGAGGGGTTTAACTCCCCTAATGAGCAGTTCTTC. This gives the protein CASSQEGFNSPNEQFF.